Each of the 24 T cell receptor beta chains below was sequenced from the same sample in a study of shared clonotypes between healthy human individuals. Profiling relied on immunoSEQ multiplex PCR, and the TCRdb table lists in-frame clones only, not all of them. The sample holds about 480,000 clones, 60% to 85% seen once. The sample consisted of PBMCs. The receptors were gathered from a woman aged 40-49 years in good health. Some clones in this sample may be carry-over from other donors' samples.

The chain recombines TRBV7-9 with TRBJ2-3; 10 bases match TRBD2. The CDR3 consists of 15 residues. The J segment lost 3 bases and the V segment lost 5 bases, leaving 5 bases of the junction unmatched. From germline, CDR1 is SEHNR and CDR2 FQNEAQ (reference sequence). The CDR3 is CASSLSSGSTDTQYF. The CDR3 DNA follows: TGTGCCAGCAGCCTTTCTAGCGGGAGTACAGATACGCAGTATTTT.

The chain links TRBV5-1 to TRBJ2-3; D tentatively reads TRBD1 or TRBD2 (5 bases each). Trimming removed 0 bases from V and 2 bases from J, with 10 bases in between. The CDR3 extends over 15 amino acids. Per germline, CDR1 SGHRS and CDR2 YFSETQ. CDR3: CASSLVRGPTDTQYF. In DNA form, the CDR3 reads TGCGCCAGCAGCTTGGTTCGGGGACCCACAGATACGCAGTATTTT.

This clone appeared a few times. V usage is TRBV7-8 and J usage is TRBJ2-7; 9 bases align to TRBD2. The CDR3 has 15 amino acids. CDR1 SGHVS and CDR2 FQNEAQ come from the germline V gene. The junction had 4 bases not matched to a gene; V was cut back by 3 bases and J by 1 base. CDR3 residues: CASSFSAGGSYEQYF. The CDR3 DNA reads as TGTGCCAGCAGCTTTTCAGCGGGAGGATCCTACGAGCAGTACTTC.

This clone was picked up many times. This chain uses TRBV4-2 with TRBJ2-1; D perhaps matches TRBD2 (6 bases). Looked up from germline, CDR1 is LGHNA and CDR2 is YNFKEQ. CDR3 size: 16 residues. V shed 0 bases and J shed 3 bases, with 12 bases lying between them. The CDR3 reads CASSQDPTSGYNEQFF. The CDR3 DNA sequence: TGTGCCAGCAGCCAAGATCCGACTAGTGGCTACAATGAGCAGTTCTTC.

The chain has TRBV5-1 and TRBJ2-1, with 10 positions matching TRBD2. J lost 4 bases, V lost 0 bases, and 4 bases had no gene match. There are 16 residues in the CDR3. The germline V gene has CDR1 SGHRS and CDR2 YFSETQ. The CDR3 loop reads CASSLELAGQYNEQFF. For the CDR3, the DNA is TGCGCCAGCAGCTTGGAACTAGCGGGGCAATACAATGAGCAGTTCTTC.

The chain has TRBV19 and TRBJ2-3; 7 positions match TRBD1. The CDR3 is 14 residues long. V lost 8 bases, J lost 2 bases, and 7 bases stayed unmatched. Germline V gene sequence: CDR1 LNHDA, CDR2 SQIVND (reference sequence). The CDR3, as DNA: TGTGCCAGTCGACAGGGCCGACTCACAGATACGCAGTATTTT. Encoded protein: CASRQGRLTDTQYF.

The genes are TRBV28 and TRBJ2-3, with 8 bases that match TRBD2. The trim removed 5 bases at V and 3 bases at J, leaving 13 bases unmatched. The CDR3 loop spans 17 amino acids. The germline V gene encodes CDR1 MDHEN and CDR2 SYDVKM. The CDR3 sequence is CASSLPRSSGDTDTQYF. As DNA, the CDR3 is TGTGCCAGCAGTCTCCCCCGGAGTAGCGGGGATACAGATACGCAGTATTTT.

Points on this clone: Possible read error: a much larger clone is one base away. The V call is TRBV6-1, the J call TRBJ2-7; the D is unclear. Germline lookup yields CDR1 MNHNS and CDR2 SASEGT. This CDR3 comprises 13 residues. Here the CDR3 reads CASSVRPSYGQYF. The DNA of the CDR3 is TGTGCCAGCAGTGTCAGGCCCTCCTACGGGCAGTACTTC.

CDR3 protein: CASSFLLGLEVETQYF. CDR3 nucleotide sequence: TGCGCCAGCAGCTTTCTATTGGGACTAGAGGTGGAGACCCAGTACTTC. The chain couples TRBV5-1 to TRBJ2-5; 8 nucleotides agree with TRBD2. The ends lost 2 bases at V and 5 bases at J; junction bases unmatched: 11. Germline V gene sequence: CDR1 SGHRS, CDR2 YFSETQ. There are 16 residues in the CDR3.

CDR3 loop: CASSQVYRDDTGELFF. CDR3 nucleotides: TGTGCCAGCAGCCAAGTTTACAGGGATGACACCGGGGAGCTGTTTTTT. The V and J genes are TRBV4-2 and TRBJ2-2; maybe TRBD1 (6 bases). Germline lookup yields CDR1 LGHNA and CDR2 YNFKEQ. Trimming pared 1 base from V and 3 bases from J, leaving 12 bases between. CDR3 length: 16 amino acids.

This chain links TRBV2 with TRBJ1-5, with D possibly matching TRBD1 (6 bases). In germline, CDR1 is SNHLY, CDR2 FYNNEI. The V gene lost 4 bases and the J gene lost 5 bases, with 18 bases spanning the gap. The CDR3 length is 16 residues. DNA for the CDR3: TGTGCCAGCAGTGGAATGGGGACAATCGGGGATCAGCCCCAGCATTTT. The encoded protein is CASSGMGTIGDQPQHF.

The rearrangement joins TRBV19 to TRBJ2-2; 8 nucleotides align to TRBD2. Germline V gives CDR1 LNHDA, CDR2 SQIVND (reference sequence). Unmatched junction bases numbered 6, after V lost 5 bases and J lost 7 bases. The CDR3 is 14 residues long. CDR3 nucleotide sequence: TGTGCCAGTAGTCTATGGACTAGCCGCGGGGAGCTGTTTTTT. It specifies CASSLWTSRGELFF.

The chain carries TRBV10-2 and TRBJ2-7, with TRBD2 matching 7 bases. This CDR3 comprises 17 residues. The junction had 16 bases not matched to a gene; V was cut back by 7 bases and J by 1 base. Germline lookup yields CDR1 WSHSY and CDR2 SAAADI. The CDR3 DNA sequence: TGCGCCAGCACCCCGGAACGGGGCCGGGGAGGGTCCTACGAGCAGTACTTC. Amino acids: CASTPERGRGGSYEQYF.

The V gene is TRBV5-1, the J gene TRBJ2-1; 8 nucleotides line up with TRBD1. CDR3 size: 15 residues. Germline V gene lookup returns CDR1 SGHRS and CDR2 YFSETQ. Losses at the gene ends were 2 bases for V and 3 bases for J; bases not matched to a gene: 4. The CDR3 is CASSFGQGNYNEQFF. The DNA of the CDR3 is TGCGCCAGCAGCTTCGGACAGGGAAACTACAATGAGCAGTTCTTC.

CDR3 sequence (DNA): TGTGCCAGCTCATGGGACCCCACCGGGGAGCTGTTTTTT. Translated, it gives CASSWDPTGELFF. The V and J genes are TRBV18 and TRBJ2-2; D is tentatively TRBD1 or TRBD2 (5 bases each). CDR1 is KGHSH and CDR2 is LQKENI in the germline V gene. Trimming pared 5 bases from V and 4 bases from J, leaving 8 bases between. This CDR3 has 13 residues.

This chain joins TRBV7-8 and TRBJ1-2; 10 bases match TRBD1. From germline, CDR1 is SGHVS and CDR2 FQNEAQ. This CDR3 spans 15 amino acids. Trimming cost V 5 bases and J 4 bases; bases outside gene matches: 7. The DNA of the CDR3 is TGTGCCAGCAGCAAGGACAGGGGGAAAATCTATGGCTACACCTTC. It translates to CASSKDRGKIYGYTF.

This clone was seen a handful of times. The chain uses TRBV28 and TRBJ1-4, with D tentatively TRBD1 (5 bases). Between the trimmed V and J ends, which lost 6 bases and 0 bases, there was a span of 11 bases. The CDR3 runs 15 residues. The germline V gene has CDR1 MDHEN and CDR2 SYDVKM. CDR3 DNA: TGTGCCAGCAGACCCAGGGTTTCAACTAATGAAAAACTGTTTTTT. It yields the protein CASRPRVSTNEKLFF.

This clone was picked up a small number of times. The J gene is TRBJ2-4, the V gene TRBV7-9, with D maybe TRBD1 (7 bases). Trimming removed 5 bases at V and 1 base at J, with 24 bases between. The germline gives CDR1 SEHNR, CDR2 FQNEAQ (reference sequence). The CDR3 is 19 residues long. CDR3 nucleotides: TGTGCCAGCAGCGTCCAGGGGGGTAACCTTGTGGCGGCCAAAAACATTCAGTACTTC. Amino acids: CASSVQGGNLVAAKNIQYF.

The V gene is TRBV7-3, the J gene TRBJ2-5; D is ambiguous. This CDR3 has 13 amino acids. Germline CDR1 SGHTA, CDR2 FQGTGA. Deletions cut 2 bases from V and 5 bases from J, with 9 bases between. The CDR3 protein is CASSLERWETQYF. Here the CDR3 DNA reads TGTGCCAGCAGCTTAGAGAGGTGGGAGACCCAGTACTTC.

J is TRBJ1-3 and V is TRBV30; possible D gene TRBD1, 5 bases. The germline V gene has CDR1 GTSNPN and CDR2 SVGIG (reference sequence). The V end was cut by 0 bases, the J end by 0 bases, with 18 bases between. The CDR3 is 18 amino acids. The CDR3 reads CAWSVGTPVLSSGNTIYF. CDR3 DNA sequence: TGTGCCTGGAGTGTAGGGACTCCCGTATTAAGCTCTGGAAACACCATATATTTT. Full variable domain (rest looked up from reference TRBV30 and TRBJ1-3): SQTIHQWPATLVQPVGSPLSLECTVEGTSNPNLYWYRQAAGRGLQLLFYSVGIGQISSEVPQNLSASRPQDRQFILSSKKLLLSDSGFYLCAWSVGTPVLSSGNTIYFGEGSWLTVV.

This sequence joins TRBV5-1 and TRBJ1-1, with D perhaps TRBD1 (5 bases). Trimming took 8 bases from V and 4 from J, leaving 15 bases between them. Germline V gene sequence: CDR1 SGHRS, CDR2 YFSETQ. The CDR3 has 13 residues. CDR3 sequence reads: CASKGLESTEAFF. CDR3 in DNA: TGCGCCAGTAAGGGGTTAGAGAGCACTGAAGCTTTCTTT.

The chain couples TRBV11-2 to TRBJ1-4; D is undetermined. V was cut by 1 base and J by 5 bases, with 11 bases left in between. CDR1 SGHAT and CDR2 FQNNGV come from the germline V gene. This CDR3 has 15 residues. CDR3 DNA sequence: TGTGCCAGCAGCTTAGTGGGGAGCCTGAATGAAAAACTGTTTTTT. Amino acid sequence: CASSLVGSLNEKLFF.

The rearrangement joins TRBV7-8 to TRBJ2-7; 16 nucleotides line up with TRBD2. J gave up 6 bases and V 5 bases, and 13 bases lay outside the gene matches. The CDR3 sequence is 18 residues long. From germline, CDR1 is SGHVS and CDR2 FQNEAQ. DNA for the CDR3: TGTGCCAGCAGCGTATATGGCCGGGGACTAGCGGGAGGGGCCGAGCAGTACTTC. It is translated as CASSVYGRGLAGGAEQYF.

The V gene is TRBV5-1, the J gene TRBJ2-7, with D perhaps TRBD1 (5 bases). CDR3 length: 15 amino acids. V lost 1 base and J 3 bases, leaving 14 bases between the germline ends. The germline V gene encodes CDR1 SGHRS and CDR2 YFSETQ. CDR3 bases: TGCGCCAGCAGCTTGTCAGGGCTGTGGGACTACGAGCAGTACTTC. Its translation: CASSLSGLWDYEQYF.